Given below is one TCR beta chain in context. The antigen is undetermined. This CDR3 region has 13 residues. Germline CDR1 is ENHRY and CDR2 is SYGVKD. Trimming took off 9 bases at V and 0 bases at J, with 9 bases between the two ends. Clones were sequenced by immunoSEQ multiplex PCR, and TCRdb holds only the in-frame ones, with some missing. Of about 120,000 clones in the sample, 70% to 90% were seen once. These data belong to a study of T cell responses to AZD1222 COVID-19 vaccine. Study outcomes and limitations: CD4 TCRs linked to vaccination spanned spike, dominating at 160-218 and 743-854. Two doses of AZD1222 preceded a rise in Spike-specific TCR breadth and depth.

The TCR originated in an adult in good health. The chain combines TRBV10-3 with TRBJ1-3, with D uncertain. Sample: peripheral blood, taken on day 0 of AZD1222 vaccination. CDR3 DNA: TGTGCCATTGCCGTGAGCTCTGGAAACACCATATATTTT. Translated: CAIAVSSGNTIYF.